This T cell receptor (beta chain) was obtained from a study of blood T cell repertoires in COVID-19 (dated by TCRdb to 2020 to 2021). About the full investigation: Samples from collaborators originated in the United States, Italy and Spain and spanned both the acute and convalescent phases of COVID-19. The material from the prospective study consisted of cDNA or gDNA derived from T cells, B-cell-depleted T cells, or PBMCs. The dataset comprised deeply sampled blood TCRbeta repertoires from subjects exposed to, actively infected with, or recovered from COVID-19. A freely available public database, intended as a resource for researchers studying the immune response to SARS-CoV-2, is where the repertoires were released. Samples came from the ongoing ImmuneRACE study (first 160 participants) plus 1,254 subjects from 6 global collaborators. Nearly every sample came with metadata listing a de-identified subject ID, COVID-19 status, age in years and sex. Where HLA class I and class II types were available, the types were taken from metadata supplied by the sample provider, not from assay-based typing. General conclusions and limits of the study: The quantity of clinical and demographic metadata differed by source and by participant and was supplied without curation.

TCRbeta CDR3 regions were amplified from genomic DNA using the immunoSEQ Assay, a bias-controlled multiplex PCR. From the authors' description of their analysis: Nucleated cell counts per sample were estimated from amplification of reference gene primers within the assay. To quantify the absolute abundance of each unique TCRbeta CDR3 rearrangement, sequence reads were collapsed and filtered. Productive Simpson clonality was computed per sample as the square root of Simpson's diversity index over productive rearrangements. TCRdb re-hosts the immuneACCESS table, in-frame sequences only. Its copies lack some clones; in the studies checked, an unresolved V gene accounts for under half of them, and the cause for the rest is not known. Clone size and V and J calls were adopted from that table, with D and trimming inferred from the DNA. For this sample the table gives fewer than 300,000 clones, of which more than 75% were detected only once. 2.3% of the sample is held by the ten biggest clonotypes.

About this clone: Its antigen is currently not known. Per-nucleotide qualities are absent, and no much larger clonotype sits a single base away.

Enrolling through a virtual design, the prospective study's participants ranged in age from roughly 18 to 100 years and lived across more than 20 United States geographic areas. Cohort assignment in the prospective study relied on participant-reported clinical history from a screening survey and a study questionnaire. In the prospective study, whole blood, serum and a nasopharyngeal or oropharyngeal swab were collected from each participant by mobile phlebotomists. Over an approximately 2-month period, participants in the prospective study had the option of providing additional blood draws and questionnaires. Before DNA extraction, blood samples from the prospective study were shipped at room temperature or frozen. Material for sequencing was PBMCs or T cells enriched from blood (not recorded which). This TCR derives from a woman in her forties with acute COVID-19.

In nucleotides, the sequence is TGTGCCAGCTCACCAAGCCTGAGTGTAACCGGGGAGCTGTTTTTT. This translates into CASSPSLSVTGELFF. The sequence joins TRBV18 to TRBJ2-2, with no D gene named confidently. The cysteine opens and the phenylalanine closes a CDR3 of 15 amino acids. Kept here is only the CDR3 DNA, which spans 45 bases and is read in frame from base 1. From a lookup of the germline V gene, CDR1 and CDR2 are KGHSH and LQKENI. Trimming removed 2 bases from V and 5 bases from J, leaving 12 bases between the germline ends.